One sample yielded the 11 T cell receptor beta chains listed below, sequenced in a study of CD8 T cells in ankylosing spondylitis. MiXCR, run by TCRdb on the 5' RACE reads, gives a single entry per CDR3 protein. The sample records about 240,000 distinct CDR3 sequences, 20% to 30% being singletons. Sequencing was carried out using blood, either unsorted or a sorted T cell fraction (not recorded which). These receptors originate from a male donor with ankylosing spondylitis or in good health (not recorded which).

This clonotype showed up just a few times. The V and J genes are TRBV5-5 and TRBJ1-5; a weak D match, TRBD1 (5 bases). This CDR3 comprises 15 residues. Per the germline V gene, CDR1 is SGHKS and CDR2 is YYEKEE (reference sequence). The V end lost 4 bases, the J end lost 0 bases, and 11 bases lay between the germline ends. The CDR3 reads CASSPGTDSNQPQHF. The CDR3 coding sequence is TGTGCCAGCAGCCCCGGGACGGATAGCAATCAGCCCCAGCATTTT.

The sample holds many counts of this clonotype. This chain links TRBV5-1 with TRBJ1-5; TRBD1 might be the D (6 bases). In germline, CDR1 is SGHRS, CDR2 YFSETQ. Trimming took off 0 bases at V and 5 bases at J, with 12 bases between the two ends. The CDR3 has 15 amino acids. The CDR3 reads CASSLEGQTYQPQHF. Here the CDR3 DNA reads TGCGCCAGCAGCTTGGAGGGACAAACATATCAGCCCCAGCATTTT.

The table lists this clonotype with many counts. This chain links TRBV4-2 with TRBJ2-7; 8 bases are shared with TRBD2. V gave up 0 bases and J gave up 4 bases; unmatched junction bases: 11. The V gene's germline CDR1 is LGHNA and CDR2 YNFKEQ. This CDR3 contains 17 residues. Written as DNA, the CDR3 is TGTGCCAGCAGCCAAGAAGGCTACAGCGGGGGTATGTACGAGCAGTACTTC. Encoded protein: CASSQEGYSGGMYEQYF.

This clonotype was counted many times. This sequence joins TRBV7-6 and TRBJ2-1; a weak D match, TRBD2 (7 bases). Germline V lookup: CDR1 SGHVS, CDR2 FNYEAQ. Trimming took off 7 bases at V and 5 bases at J, with 18 bases between the two ends. CDR3 length: 15 amino acids. CDR3 protein: CASTLVGGLNNEQFF. The DNA of the CDR3 is TGTGCCAGCACCCTGGTCGGGGGGCTTAACAATGAGCAGTTCTTC.

This clonotype was seen many times. The CDR3 DNA sequence: TGTGCCAGCAGCCCACGACAGGGCTCTAATTCACCCCTCCACTTT. It encodes CASSPRQGSNSPLHF. The J gene is TRBJ1-6, the V gene TRBV28, with TRBD1 identical over 7 bases. The CDR3 spans 15 residues. Unmatched junction bases numbered 8, after V lost 6 bases and J lost 6 bases. Germline loops: CDR1 MDHEN, CDR2 SYDVKM.

This rearrangement joins TRBV20-1 to TRBJ1-1; 7 bases agree with TRBD1. Germline CDR1 DFQATT, CDR2 SNEGSKA (reference sequence). V lost 7 bases, J lost 4 bases, and 6 bases stayed unmatched. The CDR3 totals 12 residues. CDR3 coding DNA: TGCAGTGTTGCGCAGGGGGGCACTGAAGCTTTCTTT. Its protein product is CSVAQGGTEAFF.

The chain couples TRBV20-1 to TRBJ2-7, with 8 bases identical to TRBD2. CDR1 and CDR2 (germline): DFQATT, SNEGSKA (reference sequence). The CDR3 is made up of 11 amino acids. V lost 5 bases and J lost 5; bases outside the gene matches: 2. This CDR3 reads CSAGGGHEQYF. DNA of the CDR3: TGCAGTGCTGGCGGGGGGCACGAGCAGTACTTC.

This clonotype was counted only a few times. The rearrangement uses TRBV3-1 and TRBJ2-5; no reliable D call. V was cut by 0 bases and J by 0 bases, with 8 bases left in between. This CDR3 contains 15 residues. Germline loops: CDR1 LGHDT, CDR2 YNNKEL (reference sequence). CDR3 nucleotide sequence: TGTGCCAGCAGCCAAGATTTGGTATACCAAGAGACCCAGTACTTC. It yields the protein CASSQDLVYQETQYF.

This clonotype was counted many times. The chain recombines TRBV20-1 with TRBJ1-4; maybe TRBD1 (5 bases). The CDR3 consists of 13 residues. Between the trimmed V and J ends, which lost 5 bases and 4 bases, there was a span of 11 bases. Germline V gene lookup returns CDR1 DFQATT and CDR2 SNEGSKA (reference sequence). The CDR3 DNA reads as TGCAGTGCTCGCGACAGAATTAATGAAAAACTGTTTTTT. Translating it yields CSARDRINEKLFF.

The rearrangement uses TRBV12-3 or TRBV12-4 and TRBJ2-2, with TRBD1 identical over 7 bases. The V and J ends lost 2 bases and 4 bases, in that order; junction bases with no gene match: 7. This CDR3 comprises 16 residues. The DNA for the CDR3 is TGTGCCAGCAGTTTATACAGGGGATCGATCACCGGGGAGCTGTTTTTT. It codes for CASSLYRGSITGELFF.

This clonotype occurred once. The chain carries TRBV12-3 or TRBV12-4 and TRBJ2-1; 9 bases align to TRBD2. The trim removed 2 bases at V and 0 bases at J, leaving 5 bases unmatched. The CDR3 contains 17 residues. This CDR3 is CASSLRAGGPSYNEQFF. In DNA, the CDR3 is TGTGCCAGCAGTTTAAGGGCGGGGGGGCCCTCCTACAATGAGCAGTTCTTC.